This T cell receptor (beta chain) was identified in a study of blood T cell repertoires in COVID-19. V was cut by 3 bases and J by 6 bases, with 19 bases left in between. The germline V gene has CDR1 SGHVS and CDR2 FQNEAQ. The CDR3 extends over 16 amino acids. Profiled with immunoSEQ multiplex PCR; TCRdb holds only in-frame clones, not every one. Of hundreds of thousands of clones in the sample, 87% are singletons; the top ten hold roughly 3%. The gene calls are TRBV7-8 and TRBJ2-3; a weak D match, TRBD2 (6 bases). The receptor was isolated from a man younger than 30 with active or convalescent COVID-19. The sample consisted of peripheral blood. The CDR3 here is CASSLGGGTGIDTQYF. In nucleotides, the CDR3 is TGTGCCAGCAGCTTGGGTGGGGGGACCGGAATTGATACGCAGTATTTT.